The 5 T cell receptor beta chains given below trace back to one sample, sequenced in a study of CD8+ T cells in alopecia areata. cDNA serving as the sequencing template came from extracted, reverse transcribed RNA. TCRdb keeps only in-frame clones here, not all; method: immunoSEQ multiplex PCR. This sample carries approximately 300,000 clones, none of them present only once. Sorting relied on CD4, CD8alpha, NKG2D, NKG2ACE and other markers applied to pooled cutaneous lymph node cells. Sequenced: CD4+ T cells sorted from a lymph node. The receptors derive from a C3H/HeJ mouse with alopecia areata. MHC haplotype here: H2-k.

Only a few counts were recorded for this clone. Genes and germline are mouse. The read finishes 3 residues shy of the CDR3 end, and the germline J gene is used to complete it. The rearrangement links TRBV13-2 to TRBJ1-6, with D unclear. TRBJ1-6 is annotated as an ORF whose role is uncertain. Per germline, CDR1 NNHNN and CDR2 SYGAGS (reference sequence). CDR3 size: 14 residues. V lost 0 bases and J lost 5, with 6 bases in between. Partial CDR3 DNA: TGTGCCAGCGGTGATGCCCAGAATAATTCGCCC. It yields the protein CASGDAQNNSP. The full CDR3 protein is CASGDAQNNSPLYF.

This clone appeared a few times. Mouse names are used for the genes. Sequencing ends 4 residues short of the CDR3 end; the germline J gene provides the rest. The J gene is TRBJ2-7, the V gene TRBV1; 11 bases fit TRBD2. The CDR3 is 14 amino acids. The germline V gene encodes CDR1 NSQYPW and CDR2 LRSPGD (reference sequence). V gave up 6 bases and J gave up 0 bases; unmatched junction bases: 1. CDR3 bases read: TGCACCTGCAGAGGGACTGGGGGCTCCTAT. It yields the protein CTCRGTGGSY. The full-length CDR3 reads as CTCRGTGGSYEQYF.

This clone was recorded a few times. All gene names here are mouse names. The read ends 4 residues shy of where the CDR3 ends; the end is completed using the germline J gene. V usage is TRBV13-2 and J usage is TRBJ2-7; 9 bases line up with TRBD2. From germline, CDR1 is NNHNN and CDR2 SYGAGS (reference sequence). V gave up 0 bases and J gave up 3 bases; unmatched junction bases: 4. The CDR3 is 15 residues long. The covered CDR3 bases are TGTGCCAGCGGTGATGCTGGGGGGGGCTTCTAT. It translates to CASGDAGGGFY. The complete CDR3 sequence is CASGDAGGGFYEQYF.

As for this clone: This may arise from a read error, as a much more abundant clone is one base away. Mouse gene names apply. The read stops 4 residues short of the end of the CDR3; the missing end is completed from the germline J gene. Other nucleotide sequences from this sample produce the same CDR3. The V gene is TRBV13-1, the J gene TRBJ2-2; 7 bases align to TRBD1. The J segment lost 0 bases and the V segment lost 3 bases, leaving 2 bases of the junction unmatched. This CDR3 is 15 amino acids long. CDR1 NSHNY and CDR2 SYGAGN come from the germline V gene. The CDR3 loop is CASSAGTANTGQLYF. Partial CDR3 DNA: TGTGCCAGCAGTGCAGGGACAGCAAACACCGGG.

On this clone itself: These gene names are mouse names. Read data end 4 residues before the CDR3 end; the end is taken from the germline J gene. In the same sample, other DNA sequences code for this CDR3. V gene TRBV1 combines with J gene TRBJ2-7; TRBD2 matches 13 bases. Germline V CDR1 and CDR2: NSQYPW, LRSPGD (reference sequence). The CDR3 sequence is 14 residues long. CDR3: CTCSAGLGGYEQYF. The DNA read from the CDR3 is TGCACCTGCAGTGCGGGACTGGGGGGGTAT.